This T cell receptor beta chain was documented in a study of blood T cell repertoires in COVID-19. This CDR3 comprises 15 residues. Germline V gene lookup returns CDR1 MNHEY and CDR2 SMNVEV (reference sequence). The junction had 4 bases not matched to a gene; V was cut back by 6 bases and J by 0 bases. The method was immunoSEQ multiplex PCR; TCRdb's version includes in-frame clones alone and lacks a portion of them. The table includes roughly 190,000 clones, approximately 82% detected once. The chain couples TRBV27 to TRBJ1-4; TRBD1 aligns across 7 bases. The specimen was PBMCs or T cells enriched from blood (not recorded which). This sequence originates from an older woman with acute COVID-19. This CDR3 reads CASRPGGTTNEKLFF. CDR3 sequence (DNA): TGTGCCAGCAGGCCAGGGGGAACAACTAATGAAAAACTGTTTTTT.